This is a list of T cell receptor beta chains from one sample in a study of PD-L1 blockade in urothelial cancer. Clones were sequenced by immunoSEQ multiplex PCR, and TCRdb holds only the in-frame ones, with some missing. The sample lists about 100,000 clones, roughly nine tenths occurring once. Material: PBMCs, obtained around atezolizumab (anti-PD-L1) treatment. Receptors were obtained from a woman aged 80 or over with urothelial cancer. Each CDR3 is given with its conserved first and last residue. A D gene is named only where the DNA matches it firmly. Expanded clones get a size class; other rows say once, few or many, or leave the size out.

>TRBD2|TRBJ2-7|TRBV10-3|-
TGTGCCACCACGGGAGGTTACGAGCAGTACTTC
CATTGGYEQYF
>TRBD2|TRBJ2-7|TRBV7-2|-
TGTGCCAGCAGCTCAGAGCTAGCGGGTCACTACGAGCAGTACTTC
CASSSELAGHYEQYF
>-|TRBJ1-5|TRBV2|-
TGTGCCAGCAGTGAACACTCTAATCAGCCCCAGCATTTT
CASSEHSNQPQHF
>TRBD2|TRBJ2-2|TRBV7-3|few
TGTGCCAGCAGCTCCTCGACTAGCGGGAGAGGAGGCGGGGAGCTGTTTTTT
CASSSSTSGRGGGELFF
>TRBD1|TRBJ1-2|TRBV30|-
TGTGCCTGGAGTGTAGAGAGGACAGGGGGCTCTGGCTACACCTTC
CAWSVERTGGSGYTF
>TRBD1|TRBJ1-1|TRBV30|-
TGTGCCTGGAGTCAGTCGAACAGGGGCGCTCAGTTT
CAWSQSNRGAQF
>-|TRBJ2-4|TRBV19|-
TGTGCCAGTAGTCTCGGGGCGGGGTTAGCCAAAAACATTCAGTACTTC
CASSLGAGLAKNIQYF
>TRBD1|TRBJ1-5|TRBV19|-
TGTGCCAGTAGTATAAGTGGGACAGGGGTGGATCAGCCCCAGCATTTT
CASSISGTGVDQPQHF
>-|TRBJ2-5|TRBV18|-
TGTGCCAGCTCACCAGGTAGTCAAGAGACCCAGTACTTC
CASSPGSQETQYF
>-|TRBJ2-7|TRBV10-1|few
TGCGCCAGCAGTGAGTCTAGCTACGAGCAGTACTTC
CASSESSYEQYF
>-|TRBJ2-7|TRBV27|-
TGTGCCAGCAGCACTACACTCCTCACCTACGAGCAGTACTTC
CASSTTLLTYEQYF
>-|TRBJ1-1|TRBV5-1|-
TGCGCCAGCAGCCCTATAACAGGCGCTGAAGCTTTCTTT
CASSPITGAEAFF
>TRBD1|TRBJ1-1|TRBV6-5|few
TGTGCCAGCAGTTGGGGACAGATAACTTTCTTT
CASSWGQITFF
>TRBD2|TRBJ2-7|TRBV29-1|-
TGCAGCGTTTCTAGCCCTAGCGGGAGTAGCTACGAGCAGTACTTC
CSVSSPSGSSYEQYF
>TRBD1|TRBJ1-2|TRBV19|-
TGTGCCAGTAGTAATGAGGGGGCGAGCGGCTACACCTTC
CASSNEGASGYTF
>-|TRBJ2-1|TRBV30|-
TGTGCCTGGAGCCCAAGGAGGAAAGGCTCCTACAATGAGCAGTTCTTC
CAWSPRRKGSYNEQFF
>TRBD1|TRBJ1-2|TRBV6-5|once
TGTGCCAGCAGCTTCACAGGGGGCGACTATGGCTACACCTTC
CASSFTGGDYGYTF